This record covers a single T cell receptor (beta chain). The entry originates in a study of blood T cell repertoires in COVID-19. Here immunoSEQ multiplex PCR was the method, and the copy in TCRdb shows in-frame clones only, minus some. The sample includes 14,000 to 15,000 clones, approximately 92% seen only once; the top ten take 6% to 9%. The sequencing sample was made of peripheral blood. The source of this sequence is a human donor with active COVID-19. The donor label of this sample is uncertain.

CDR3 bases: TGTGCCAGCAGCCAACTAGCGGGAACTAGCTTCGAGCAGTACTTC. This encodes CASSQLAGTSFEQYF. The chain uses TRBV7-9 and TRBJ2-7; TRBD2 aligns across 10 bases. CDR3 length equals 15 residues. Germline V gene sequence: CDR1 SEHNR, CDR2 FQNEAQ (reference sequence). Germline trimming cut 5 bases from V and 6 bases from J; bases unmatched to any gene: 10.